This TCR beta chain was identified in a study of cytotoxic CD8 clonotypes in ibrutinib-treated CLL. At the level of the study: Partial response was seen in some 24 patients and complete response in 2; after median roughly 66 months, about 14 stayed remitted, about 12 progressed. Productive templates per sample averaged approximately 250,000; productive rearrangements, more than 75,000. General study findings and limits: Baseline values of clonality outstripped age-matched healthy donors and followed circulating CD8+ T-cell counts. Clonality was elevated at ibrutinib response and had returned toward baseline at progression.

Produced via immunoSEQ multiplex PCR; TCRdb's table is partial and in-frame only. The table has some 46,000 clones, almost 70% seen once. For this clone: Its antigen remains unidentified.

CDR1 is SGHAT and CDR2 is FQNNGV in the germline V gene. CDR3 size: 14 residues. The V end lost 1 base, the J end lost 4 bases, and 10 bases lay between the germline ends. Source: PBMCs, taken after 12 months of ibrutinib treatment. The chain has TRBV11-2 and TRBJ1-2; D gene unclear. This clonotype originated in a human donor with chronic lymphocytic leukemia. This chain's CDR3 is CASSLVGGVYGYTF. The DNA of the CDR3 is TGTGCCAGCAGCTTAGTTGGTGGCGTCTATGGCTACACCTTC. Using reference TRBV11-2 and TRBJ1-2 for the parts outside the CDR3, the full variable domain is EAGVAQSPRYKIIEKRQSVAFWCNPISGHATLYWYQQILGQGPKLLIQFQNNGVVDDSQLPKDRFSAERLKGVDSTLKIQPAKLEDSAVYLCASSLVGGVYGYTFGSGTRLTVV.